This TCR beta chain appears in the sequencing data of a study of shared clonotypes between healthy human individuals (dated by TCRdb to 2020 to 2021). At the level of the whole study: The cohort comprised a couple of women and a few men aged 18 to 49 years. For each donor, CD4 naive and CD4 memory were each given three plates, CD8 naive was given two plates, and CD8 memory was given one plate. To estimate repertoire size and how much clonotypes are shared between individuals, the study performed deep sequencing of blood TCR repertoires from five healthy adults. To increase sequencing depth and limit assay-specific biases, different laboratories used diverse techniques to prepare libraries and sequence TCR repertoires. Leukapheresis yielded between about 0.9 and 10 billion PBMCs per donor. General conclusions and limits of the study: Approximately 5% of naive CD4, around 3.6% of naive CD8, 2% to 2.5% of memory CD4, and approximately 0.4% of memory CD8 clonotypes were shared across a few donors. Based on pairwise subsampling, the degree of clonotype sharing among donors was expected to be affected by sequencing depth. Larger estimated clonotype richness was generally found for naive subsets than for memory subsets. Sampling was restricted to blood, and TCR repertoires in tissues likely differ from the TCR repertoires found in blood. The genetic and exposure-history diversity represented was limited by the small number of donors. Compared with non-shared clonotypes, the clonotypes found in all four sorted-subset donors had higher generation probabilities. Incomplete sequencing was indicated by rarefaction of sorted-subset datasets, despite the large sequencing depth.

Healthy HIV-negative adults with no recently reported acute infections or vaccinations were included as donors. Every donor was a Caucasian adult living in Nashville, Tennessee, USA. CD4+ T cells were enriched through magnetic negative selection, after which naive cells were positively selected on CD45RA and the remaining negative fraction served as the memory subset. After blood collection by leukapheresis, PBMCs were isolated using Ficoll-Histopaque density gradient centrifugation and then cryopreserved in the vapor phase of liquid nitrogen. Analytical flow cytometry was used to check the purity and quantity of each magnetically sorted T cell population. Genomic DNA was isolated from every sorted fraction and measured by UV absorbance on a Nanodrop 2000c. Note on this clone: There is no known antigen for this receptor. Base qualities are not at hand, and no much larger clone is one base apart.

The CDR3 holds 16 amino acids from the cysteine to the phenylalanine. Only CDR3 DNA remains: 48 bases, in frame from the first base. The V end gives up 7 bases and the J end 4 bases, leaving 13 bases in the junction not matched to a gene. CDR1 and CDR2, per the germline V gene, are MDHEN and SYDVKM. TCR CDR3 regions were amplified from genomic DNA by multiplex PCR using the deep immunoSEQ assay. For each cell subset, the extracted genomic DNA was distributed evenly across all wells of several immunoSEQ 96-well plates, and each plate served as one replicate. Each replicate PCR for sorted subsets received around 200 ng genomic DNA, equal to around 32,000 T cell genomes. The purified libraries were quantified using a Qubit 3.0 fluorometer, sized with a Bioanalyzer 2100, and then quantified again using the KAPA Library Quantification kit. Every immunoSEQ 96-well plate was sequenced on a dedicated single-read 150-cycle Illumina NextSeq 550 flow cell. The study's processing was this. Because the immunoSEQ output held only junctional sequences and lacked quality scores, the filtering could not match the filtering applied to full-length reads. Sequences were annotated with PyIR, a Python wrapper for IgBLAST v1.9, using IMGT germline references to assign V/J genes and CDR3. Reads were removed for weak V/J assignments (E-value above 1e-6), missing CDR3, stop codons, out-of-frame junctions, or ambiguous translated residues. A V3J clonotype was defined by an identical inferred V gene, J gene, and CDR3 amino acid sequence. The percentage overlap between two repertoires was calculated by dividing the number of shared unique clonotypes by the size of the smaller repertoire. RTK rarefaction, the Chao1 estimator, and Recon v2.1 estimates of unobserved clonotypes were used to assess repertoire richness. For all TCRbeta clonotypes obtained by the gDNA method from a handful of donors, generation probabilities were computed with OLGA. What TCRdb holds here is the immuneACCESS table cut down to in-frame rearrangements. Part of the clones is not present; checked against another copy, under half of the missing clones reflect an unresolved V gene, and the others are unexplained. V and J calls and clone size are given by that table; D and trimming were obtained from the DNA. The sample profile shows about 1.1 million clones; around 82% of them were found once. Approximately 0.56% of the sample rests with the top ten.

Sequencing input: memory CD4+ T cells from PBMCs. Sample cell subset or site, as interpreted from the label and publication: CD45RA-negative fraction. Here the chain combines TRBV28 and TRBJ2-1; TRBD2 fits 7 bases in the junction. This TCR derives from a man aged 18-30 years in good health. Some clones in this sample may be carry-over from other donors' samples. Here is the DNA: TGTGCCAGCAAGGGAGGGTCCCGGATATTTTACAATGAGCAGTTCTTC. Translated, this is CASKGGSRIFYNEQFF.